The clone carrying this TCR beta chain turned up a few times. No antigen is known for it. The entry originates in a study of cytomegalovirus exposure and HLA in healthy donors. General study findings and limits: For TCR beta chains, V- and J-gene trimming was later linked to a missense DCLRE1C variant. A previous analysis found most TCR beta V segments productive roughly 90% or roughly 30% of the time.

All the people who gave samples were healthy bone marrow donors. The germline V gene encodes CDR1 ENHRY and CDR2 SYGVKD. CDR3 size: 15 residues. The J segment lost 0 bases and the V segment lost 4 bases, leaving 3 bases of the junction unmatched. 60 Vbeta and 13 Jbeta primers were used in PCR. The data were produced by immunoSEQ multiplex PCR, yet TCRdb's version contains in-frame clones alone and is incomplete. This table has 150,000 to 250,000 clones, roughly 80% appearing once. This sequence joins TRBV10-3 and TRBJ2-1, with 7 bases identical to TRBD1. Sequencing was done on a sample of PBMCs. The clonotype was recovered from a woman aged 45-65 years in good health and CMV-seropositive. The CDR3 nucleotides are TGTGCCATCAGTGCGGGACAGAGCTCCTACAATGAGCAGTTCTTC. Its protein product is CAISAGQSSYNEQFF.